This T cell receptor (beta chain) was captured in a study of blood T cell repertoires in COVID-19 (dated by TCRdb to the early 2020s). Background for the entire study: Samples from collaborators originated in the United States, Italy and Spain and spanned both the acute and convalescent phases of COVID-19. The material from the prospective study consisted of cDNA or gDNA derived from T cells, B-cell-depleted T cells, or PBMCs. Deeply sampled blood TCRbeta repertoires from subjects exposed to, actively infected with, or recovered from COVID-19 were included in the dataset. The repertoires were released in a freely available public database meant as a resource for research on the immune response to SARS-CoV-2. Samples came from the ongoing ImmuneRACE study (first 160 participants) plus 1,254 subjects from 6 global collaborators. Sample metadata almost always included a de-identified subject ID, COVID-19 status, age in years and sex. Where available, HLA class I and class II types were taken from metadata supplied by the sample provider and were not determined by assay-based typing. The paper's findings and limits, for the study overall: How much clinical and demographic metadata was included differed by source and by participant, and the metadata was provided uncurated.

TCRbeta CDR3 regions were amplified from genomic DNA using the immunoSEQ Assay, a bias-controlled multiplex PCR. On the authors' methods: Nucleated cell counts per sample were estimated from amplification of reference gene primers within the assay. To quantify the absolute abundance of each unique TCRbeta CDR3 rearrangement, sequence reads were collapsed and filtered. Productive Simpson clonality was computed per sample as the square root of Simpson's diversity index over productive rearrangements. TCRdb took this table from immuneACCESS and kept in-frame rearrangements with V and J called. Such tables lack part of the clones; where checked against another copy, unresolved V genes explain under half of the gap, and the rest is unexplained. V and J calls and clone size are as listed in that table; D and trimming were resolved from the DNA. For this sample the table gives 150,000 to 200,000 clones, of which 90% were detected only once. The ten largest clonotypes hold 18% of the sample.

As encoded in the germline V gene (reference sequence), CDR1 is SGHNT while CDR2 is YYREEE. Including the terminal cysteine and phenylalanine, the CDR3 comprises 16 residues. The kept DNA is CDR3 alone, 48 bases in frame from the first base. Trimming accounts for 4 bases at V and 4 bases at J, while the number of junction bases matched to no gene is 5. Whole blood was collected in K2EDTA tubes by collaborating institutions according to the institutions' own protocols. For TCRbeta analysis, collaborators shipped samples as frozen whole blood, isolated PBMCs, or DNA extracted from either of those sample types. Comments on this clone: The clone's antigen remains unknown. No base qualities exist here, and no much larger clone lies one base off it.

Input material: peripheral blood. The chain is assembled from TRBV5-4 and TRBJ2-1, with 13 bases in between that match TRBD2. The sequence came from a man aged 55 to 70 with active or convalescent COVID-19. The sequenced DNA is TGTGCCAGCAGCCATGGGACTAGCGGGACTTACAATGAGCAGTTCTTC. Translated, this gives CASSHGTSGTYNEQFF.